This T cell receptor beta chain stems from a study of blood T cell repertoires in COVID-19. Libraries were prepared by immunoSEQ multiplex PCR; TCRdb keeps only in-frame clonotypes and omits some of them. The table records a few hundred thousand clones, roughly 89% of them present only once. The CDR3 length is 16 residues. The germline CDR1 and CDR2 sequences are MNHEY and SMNVEV (reference sequence). V gave up 8 bases and J gave up 4 bases; unmatched junction bases: 13. The receptor comes from a woman aged 45 to 65 who had recovered from COVID-19. The chain links TRBV27 to TRBJ1-5; 8 nucleotides agree with TRBD1. Sequencing used PBMCs or T cells enriched from blood (not recorded which). This CDR3 is CASQRTGMRGNQPQHF. For the CDR3, the DNA is TGTGCCAGCCAGAGGACAGGGATGCGAGGGAATCAGCCCCAGCATTTT.